The 25 T cell receptor beta chains below all came from one sample that was sequenced in a study of OX40 agonist ivuxolimab in advanced cancers. TCRdb keeps only in-frame clones here, not all; method: immunoSEQ multiplex PCR. The table shows approximately 48,000 clones, with more than 75% occurring only once. The specimen was CD4+ or CD8+ T cells sorted from blood, collected in a trial of the OX40 agonist ivuxolimab. The source is an adult with an advanced solid tumor such as melanoma, head and neck, liver or kidney cancer.

This clone turned up a few times. The chain employs TRBV19 and TRBJ1-5; 8 bases line up with TRBD1. After removal of 2 bases from V and 4 bases from J, the junction contained 10 bases not matched to a gene. The CDR3 has 17 amino acids. CDR1 LNHDA and CDR2 SQIVND come from the germline V gene (reference sequence). The CDR3 loop is CASSIWTGRGRNQPQHF. Written as DNA, the CDR3 is TGTGCCAGTAGTATATGGACAGGGAGAGGGAGGAATCAGCCCCAGCATTTT. The entire variable domain, with the rest obtained from reference TRBV19 and TRBJ1-5, is as follows: DGGITQSPKYLFRKEGQNVTLSCEQNLNHDAMYWYRQDPGQGLRLIYYSQIVNDFQKGDIAEGYSVSREKKESFPLTVTSAQKNPTAFYLCASSIWTGRGRNQPQHFGDGTRLSIL.

The rearrangement uses TRBV7-9 and TRBJ2-7; 10 nucleotides agree with TRBD1. This CDR3 has 14 residues. Germline CDR1 SEHNR, CDR2 FQNEAQ (reference sequence). Germline trimming cut 5 bases from V and 0 bases from J; bases unmatched to any gene: 1. CDR3 nucleotide sequence: TGTGCCAGCAGCCGACAGGGGGCCTCCTACGAGCAGTACTTC. Translation: CASSRQGASYEQYF.

The chain has TRBV18 and TRBJ1-3; TRBD1 matches at 8 bases. From germline, CDR1 is KGHSH and CDR2 LQKENI. V dropped 2 bases and J dropped 3; count of bases not matched to a gene: 3. CDR3 length: 15 amino acids. As DNA, the CDR3 is TGTGCCAGCTCACCATACAGGGGGGATGGAAACACCATATATTTT. Its translation: CASSPYRGDGNTIYF.

This clone was seen only once. The chain uses TRBV6-1 and TRBJ2-7; 7 bases agree with TRBD1. The CDR3 length is 14 residues. V lost 4 bases, J lost 2 bases, and 5 bases stayed unmatched. Looked up from germline, CDR1 is MNHNS and CDR2 is SASEGT. The CDR3 loop reads CASSARDRPYEQYF. The DNA of the CDR3 is TGTGCCAGCAGTGCCCGGGACAGACCCTACGAGCAGTACTTC.

The chain recombines TRBV18 with TRBJ2-5; TRBD1 agrees at 12 bases. J was trimmed by 5 bases and V by 3 bases; bases with no gene match: 7. Per germline, CDR1 KGHSH and CDR2 LQKENI. The CDR3 spans 16 residues. The CDR3 nucleotides are TGTGCCAGCTCACCCGAGGGACAGGGGGCTGTGGAGACCCAGTACTTC. Amino acids: CASSPEGQGAVETQYF.

The genes are TRBV29-1 and TRBJ1-2; D is uncertain. This CDR3 contains 14 residues. CDR1 and CDR2 from the germline V gene are SQVTM and ANQGSEA. V lost 2 bases and J 3 bases, leaving 13 bases between the germline ends. CDR3 protein: CSVEPRTGDYGYTF. CDR3 sequence (DNA): TGCAGCGTTGAACCCCGGACGGGAGACTATGGCTACACCTTC.

This CDR3 is CASSYSRGPLHF. Written as DNA, the CDR3 is TGTGCCAGCAGTTACTCGCGGGGGCCCCTCCACTTT. The chain uses TRBV6-5 and TRBJ1-6; possibly TRBD1 for D (5 bases). Trimming stripped 0 bases from V and 13 bases from J, with 7 bases between. Germline V lookup: CDR1 MNHEY, CDR2 SVGAGI. The CDR3 is made up of 12 amino acids.

The chain has TRBV7-2 and TRBJ2-5, with D tentatively TRBD1 or TRBD2 (6 bases each). The CDR3 is 13 amino acids. Trimming removed 3 bases at V and 5 bases at J, with 10 bases between. In germline, CDR1 is SGHTA, CDR2 FQGNSA. Here the CDR3 reads CASSLGGWETQYF. The CDR3, as DNA: TGTGCCAGCAGCTTGGGGGGCTGGGAGACCCAGTACTTC.

V gene TRBV5-1 combines with J gene TRBJ2-1; 11 bases align to TRBD2. V lost 0 bases, J lost 7 bases, and 6 bases stayed unmatched. From germline, CDR1 is SGHRS and CDR2 YFSETQ. This CDR3 is built from 16 residues. The CDR3 coding sequence is TGCGCCAGCAGCTTGGGGACTAGCGGGTTGGGGAATGAGCAGTTCTTC. It yields the protein CASSLGTSGLGNEQFF.

This clone was found once. The J gene is TRBJ1-2, the V gene TRBV18, with a tentative D call TRBD1 (6 bases). The CDR3 consists of 15 residues. Germline CDR1 is KGHSH and CDR2 is LQKENI. Trimming removed 0 bases from V and 4 bases from J, with 12 bases in between. The CDR3, as DNA: TGTGCCAGCTCACCACCGAGGCAGGGGAGCTATGGCTACACCTTC. This encodes CASSPPRQGSYGYTF.

This chain uses TRBV11-2 with TRBJ2-5, with TRBD2 matching 7 bases. Germline assignment: CDR1 SGHAT and CDR2 FQNNGV. The CDR3 runs to 16 residues. V shed 1 base, J shed 2 bases, and the junction held 7 bases outside the gene matches. CDR3 sequence reads: CASSLGGSPRQETQYF. CDR3 bases: TGTGCCAGCAGCTTAGGCGGGAGCCCCCGACAAGAGACCCAGTACTTC.

The chain couples TRBV21-1 to TRBJ1-1; no check of the table's D call, TRBD1, against the DNA was made. TRBV21-1 is designated a pseudogene. This CDR3 is 12 amino acids long. The CDR3 spells CASSKGATEAFF. The CDR3 DNA sequence: TGTGCCAGCAGCAAAGGGGCTACTGAAGCTTTCTTT.

The chain recombines TRBV19 with TRBJ2-1; 12 bases map to TRBD2. CDR1 and CDR2 from the germline V gene are LNHDA and SQIVND (reference sequence). Germline trimming cut 7 bases from V and 10 bases from J; bases unmatched to any gene: 17. The CDR3 is made up of 17 amino acids. The CDR3 protein is CASTRTSGNIYKKEQFF. CDR3 bases: TGTGCCAGTACTCGGACTAGCGGGAACATTTATAAAAAGGAGCAGTTCTTC.

This clone was picked up one time. The chain recombines TRBV18 with TRBJ1-1; TRBD1 matches 9 bases. The CDR3 extends over 14 amino acids. Germline loops: CDR1 KGHSH, CDR2 LQKENI. Trimming removed 3 bases from V and 1 base from J; junction bases left unmatched: 0. Here the CDR3 reads CASSPGQGNTEAFF. The CDR3 DNA reads TGTGCCAGCTCACCGGGACAGGGGAACACTGAAGCTTTCTTT. Complete variable domain (other parts from reference TRBV18 and TRBJ1-1): NAGVMQNPRHLVRRRGQEARLRCSPMKGHSHVYWYRQLPEEGLKFMVYLQKENIIDESGMPKERFSAEFPKEGPSILRIQQVVRGDSAAYFCASSPGQGNTEAFFGQGTRLTVV.

This clone was detected a few times. The chain uses TRBV7-9 and TRBJ2-7; perhaps D is TRBD1 or TRBD2 (5 bases each). This CDR3 is built from 13 residues. Trimming cost V 5 bases and J 3 bases, with 11 bases left between them. Germline CDR1 is SEHNR and CDR2 is FQNEAQ (reference sequence). In DNA form, the CDR3 reads TGTGCCAGCAGCCCCCGGGACCACTACGAGCAGTACTTC. It is translated as CASSPRDHYEQYF.

This clone was observed once. V and J are TRBV7-8 and TRBJ2-7; D not resolved. CDR3 length equals 12 residues. Trimming took off 10 bases at V and 2 bases at J, with 12 bases between the two ends. In germline, CDR1 is SGHVS, CDR2 FQNEAQ. The CDR3 sequence: CATLTKTYEQYF. The CDR3 region has the DNA TGTGCCACTCTCACGAAGACCTACGAGCAGTACTTC.

The rearrangement links TRBV2 to TRBJ2-3; D is undetermined. Germline V lookup: CDR1 SNHLY, CDR2 FYNNEI. V gave up 3 bases and J gave up 4 bases, with 5 bases separating them. CDR3 length: 12 residues. The CDR3 DNA is TGTGCCAGCAGTGATCGTGCAGATACGCAGTATTTT. Translated: CASSDRADTQYF.

This sequence joins TRBV27 and TRBJ2-1, with 7 bases lining up with TRBD1. V gave up 8 bases and J gave up 3 bases; unmatched junction bases: 10. This CDR3 region has 15 residues. Germline V lookup: CDR1 MNHEY, CDR2 SMNVEV (reference sequence). DNA for the CDR3: TGTGCCAGCTTACCACGTAGGGACAGCTACAATGAGCAGTTCTTC. Translation gives CASLPRRDSYNEQFF.

The chain employs TRBV7-7 and TRBJ2-5; 7 nucleotides line up with TRBD1. The length of the CDR3 is 14 residues. The germline V gene encodes CDR1 SSHAT and CDR2 FNYEAQ (reference sequence). Trimming removed 2 bases from V and 4 bases from J; junction bases left unmatched: 4. CDR3 amino acids: CASSLQGVGETQYF. DNA for the CDR3: TGTGCCAGCAGCTTACAGGGGGTTGGAGAGACCCAGTACTTC.

The chain combines TRBV28 with TRBJ1-3, with D tentatively TRBD1 (6 bases). The germline CDR1 and CDR2 sequences are MDHEN and SYDVKM. This CDR3 has 13 residues. Deletions cut 11 bases from V and 6 bases from J, with 17 bases between. The CDR3 DNA sequence: TGTGCCTCCGGGTACAGGGAAGAAAACACCATATATTTT. Translating it yields CASGYREENTIYF.

DNA of the CDR3: TGTGCCAGCAGTTATAAAGGATCTCGGTTGCATTCACCCCTCCACTTT. Translated: CASSYKGSRLHSPLHF. The genes are TRBV6-5 and TRBJ1-6; D is undetermined. CDR1 and CDR2 (germline): MNHEY, SVGAGI. CDR3 length: 16 amino acids. V lost 3 bases and J lost 8, with 17 bases in between.

This clone occurred once. The chain recombines TRBV19 with TRBJ2-1; D possibly corresponds to TRBD2 (7 bases). V gave up 6 bases and J gave up 0 bases, with 24 bases separating them. CDR3 size: 19 residues. In germline, CDR1 is LNHDA, CDR2 SQIVND (reference sequence). The DNA for the CDR3 is TGTGCCAGTAGCCCTCCCCTCTCGGGGCGGGGGCCCTCCTACAATGAGCAGTTCTTC. As protein: CASSPPLSGRGPSYNEQFF.

This chain connects TRBV18 to TRBJ1-1, with D tentatively TRBD1 (5 bases). Germline CDR1 KGHSH, CDR2 LQKENI. The CDR3 contains 14 residues. V lost 5 bases and J lost 0, with 10 bases in between. The CDR3, as DNA: TGTGCCAGCTCAGTGACAGAACTGAACACTGAAGCTTTCTTT. The encoded protein is CASSVTELNTEAFF.

This chain uses TRBV5-1 with TRBJ2-2; D remains unclear. CDR1 is SGHRS, CDR2 YFSETQ, per germline. The CDR3 has 13 amino acids. V lost 1 base to trimming and J lost 3 bases, with 4 bases between them. CDR3 loop: CASSLLDTGELFF. The CDR3 region has the DNA TGCGCCAGCAGCTTGTTGGACACCGGGGAGCTGTTTTTT. The full variable domain, its missing parts supplied by reference TRBV5-1 and TRBJ2-2, is KAGVTQTPRYLIKTRGQQVTLSCSPISGHRSVSWYQQTPGQGLQFLFEYFSETQRNKGNFPGRFSGRQFSNSRSEMNVSTLELGDSALYLCASSLLDTGELFFGEGSRLTVL.

A single count supports this clone. V gene TRBV5-4 combines with J gene TRBJ2-7; 13 bases fit TRBD2. Unmatched junction bases numbered 8, after V lost 5 bases and J lost 6 bases. From germline, CDR1 is SGHNT and CDR2 YYREEE (reference sequence). The CDR3 has 15 amino acids. CDR3 in amino acids: CASSSPGLAGPEQYF. DNA of the CDR3: TGTGCCAGCAGTTCCCCGGGACTAGCGGGACCCGAGCAGTACTTC.